The rows below give T cell receptor beta chains drawn from one sample of a study of cytomegalovirus exposure and HLA in healthy donors. TCRdb keeps only in-frame clones here, not all; method: immunoSEQ multiplex PCR. This listing includes about 46,000 clones. The sequenced material came from PBMCs. The receptors were gathered from a woman aged 35 to 49 in good health and CMV-seronegative. Each CDR3 is given with its conserved first and last residue.

v_call: TRBV7-2; j_call: TRBJ2-7; cdr3_aa: CASSLQATYEQYF
v_call: TRBV5-1; j_call: TRBJ1-4; cdr3_aa: CASSLAPDRGTNEKLFF
v_call: TRBV4-3; j_call: TRBJ2-7; cdr3_aa: CASSQTILGHRTYEQYF
v_call: TRBV18; j_call: TRBJ2-5; cdr3_aa: CASSQTRQETQYF
v_call: TRBV4-1; j_call: TRBJ2-7; cdr3_aa: CASSLQAPGQVTYEQYF
v_call: TRBV19; j_call: TRBJ2-5; cdr3_aa: CASSITGVSQTQYF
v_call: TRBV6-5; j_call: TRBJ2-1; cdr3_aa: CASSFSGGEQFF
v_call: TRBV11-2; j_call: TRBJ1-3; cdr3_aa: CASSTEGVSGNTIYF
v_call: TRBV15; j_call: TRBJ2-7; cdr3_aa: CATSRDNAGVAYEQYF
v_call: TRBV28; j_call: TRBJ2-1; cdr3_aa: CASTTLEEQFF
v_call: TRBV5-1; j_call: TRBJ1-2; cdr3_aa: CASSLDQGRYGYTF
v_call: TRBV4-3; j_call: TRBJ1-1; cdr3_aa: CASSQDSRQGFFTEAFF
v_call: TRBV4-2; j_call: TRBJ1-2; cdr3_aa: CASSQDGTGGGYGYTF
v_call: TRBV29-1; j_call: TRBJ2-7; cdr3_aa: CSVEAEVSYEQYF
v_call: TRBV6-6; j_call: TRBJ1-2; cdr3_aa: CASSGSTYGYTF
v_call: TRBV15; j_call: TRBJ2-1; cdr3_aa: CATSRGQGGGATYNEQFF
v_call: TRBV18; j_call: TRBJ2-7; cdr3_aa: CASSLSSGSVSEQYF
v_call: TRBV5-6; j_call: TRBJ1-1; cdr3_aa: CASSLTLTGREAFF
v_call: TRBV29-1; j_call: TRBJ1-1; cdr3_aa: CSGGASSMNTEAFF
v_call: TRBV5-1; j_call: TRBJ1-1; cdr3_aa: CASSLPRGGANTEAFF
v_call: TRBV7-2; j_call: TRBJ2-2; cdr3_aa: CASSTDLNTGELFF
v_call: TRBV7-6; j_call: TRBJ2-7; cdr3_aa: CASSDGGGTPYF
v_call: TRBV5-1; j_call: TRBJ2-3; cdr3_aa: CASSSGQGADTQYF
v_call: TRBV9; j_call: TRBJ2-1; cdr3_aa: CASSVLSGSYNEQFF
v_call: TRBV28; j_call: TRBJ1-2; cdr3_aa: CASSPAGQGELNYGYTF
v_call: TRBV5-4; j_call: TRBJ2-3; cdr3_aa: CASSLSALSTDTQYF
v_call: TRBV19; j_call: TRBJ2-5; cdr3_aa: CASSTEETQYF
v_call: TRBV18; j_call: TRBJ1-5; cdr3_aa: CASSPGTGEQPQHF
v_call: TRBV7-2; j_call: TRBJ2-7; cdr3_aa: CASSQTSGRGGYEQYF
v_call: TRBV27; j_call: TRBJ2-6; cdr3_aa: CATGTGANVLTF
v_call: TRBV6-1; j_call: TRBJ2-7; cdr3_aa: CASSEGWAGALYEQYF
v_call: TRBV7-3; j_call: TRBJ2-1; cdr3_aa: CASSLGQGTYNEQFF
v_call: TRBV19; j_call: TRBJ2-3; cdr3_aa: CASSVSGTGGTDTQYF
v_call: TRBV7-3; j_call: TRBJ2-7; cdr3_aa: CASSPGLASYEQYF
v_call: TRBV27; j_call: TRBJ2-7; cdr3_aa: CASSPTGSSYEQYF
v_call: TRBV2; j_call: TRBJ1-5; cdr3_aa: CASSGTFSNQPQHF
v_call: TRBV18; j_call: TRBJ1-2; cdr3_aa: CASSPGQNYGYTF
v_call: TRBV5-1; j_call: TRBJ2-1; cdr3_aa: CASSFFLAGGANEQFF
v_call: TRBV7-2; j_call: TRBJ2-5; cdr3_aa: CASSREWIGQGGETQYF
v_call: TRBV19; j_call: TRBJ1-2; cdr3_aa: CASSAGTGLLSYTF
v_call: TRBV18; j_call: TRBJ2-3; cdr3_aa: CASSQTPRETDTQYF
v_call: TRBV18; j_call: TRBJ2-2; cdr3_aa: CASSQGGGPGELFF
v_call: TRBV30; j_call: TRBJ2-1; cdr3_aa: CAWSRGQGRGNEQFF
v_call: TRBV7-2; j_call: TRBJ2-7; cdr3_aa: CASSYRRTSGADEQYF
v_call: TRBV5-1; j_call: TRBJ2-2; cdr3_aa: CASSTYKQGTNTGELFF
v_call: TRBV18; j_call: TRBJ1-5; cdr3_aa: CASSPGGGVQPQHF
v_call: TRBV5-4; j_call: TRBJ2-5; cdr3_aa: CASSPALQETQYF
v_call: TRBV12-5; j_call: TRBJ2-1; cdr3_aa: CASVRDGTPDNEQFF
v_call: TRBV4-3; j_call: TRBJ2-7; cdr3_aa: CASSPTGGTYEQYF
v_call: TRBV7-9; j_call: TRBJ2-1; cdr3_aa: CASSLWDREFF
v_call: TRBV5-1; j_call: TRBJ1-1; cdr3_aa: CASSSGQGAGTEAFF
v_call: TRBV4-1; j_call: TRBJ2-7; cdr3_aa: CASSQVTGIDYEQYF
v_call: TRBV29-1; j_call: TRBJ2-1; cdr3_aa: CSGGYNEQFF
v_call: TRBV20-1; j_call: TRBJ2-7; cdr3_aa: CSARAGGEQYF
v_call: TRBV18; j_call: TRBJ2-3; cdr3_aa: CASSPEGLRTDTQYF
v_call: TRBV10-1; j_call: TRBJ2-5; cdr3_aa: CASSEYPSGRSGETQYF
v_call: TRBV6-5; j_call: TRBJ2-7; cdr3_aa: CASSYDGRGTSYEQYF
v_call: TRBV10-3; j_call: TRBJ2-6; cdr3_aa: CAISKSSGRAFSGANVLTF
v_call: TRBV7-3; j_call: TRBJ2-7; cdr3_aa: CASSSDSSYEQYF